The 14 T cell receptor beta chains below come from one sample, sequenced in a study of control samples from healthy donors and cancer patients. The repertoire was sequenced with immunoSEQ multiplex PCR; TCRdb's copy has only in-frame clones and lacks some. This table holds approximately 100,000 clones, 80% to 90% found once. The sequencing input was PBMCs. All receptors come from a man in his 60s with lung cancer.

The J gene is TRBJ1-6, the V gene TRBV2, with D possibly matching TRBD1 (6 bases). Trimming left V 1 base short and J 7 bases short, with 11 bases between. The CDR3 runs 15 residues. CDR1 and CDR2 from the germline V gene are SNHLY and FYNNEI. The CDR3 loop reads CASSEGKGGNSPLHF. The CDR3 DNA sequence: TGTGCCAGCAGTGAAGGGAAGGGGGGGAATTCACCCCTCCACTTT.

This rearrangement joins TRBV11-2 to TRBJ2-2; maybe TRBD1 (6 bases). Germline V gene sequence: CDR1 SGHAT, CDR2 FQNNGV. This CDR3 region has 16 residues. V lost 1 base and J 0 bases, leaving 9 bases between the germline ends. The DNA for the CDR3 is TGTGCCAGCAGCTTAGTCGGGACACCGAACACCGGGGAGCTGTTTTTT. This codes for CASSLVGTPNTGELFF.

V usage is TRBV10-1 and J usage is TRBJ2-3, with a tentative D call TRBD2 (6 bases). Trimming took 6 bases from V and 3 from J, leaving 16 bases between them. The CDR3 consists of 15 residues. Germline CDR1 WNHNN, CDR2 SYGVQD (reference sequence). The CDR3 DNA reads TGCGCCAGCAGGGCCGGGACTCTATTGACAGATACGCAGTATTTT. Translated: CASRAGTLLTDTQYF.

The chain has TRBV3-1 (or the pseudogene TRBV3-2) and TRBJ1-1; possible D gene TRBD1, 5 bases. V lost 0 bases and J 10 bases, leaving 27 bases between the germline ends. The length of the CDR3 is 18 residues. CDR1 LGHDT and CDR2 YNNKEL come from the germline V gene (reference sequence). This CDR3 is CASSQDLVGGTALKGAFF. The CDR3 DNA follows: TGTGCCAGCAGCCAAGATCTGGTGGGTGGGACGGCGTTAAAGGGAGCTTTCTTT.

This clone has a single count. The sample has other DNA sequences that encode this CDR3 too. V usage is TRBV20-1 and J usage is TRBJ2-1; the D call may be TRBD1 or TRBD2 (5 bases each). V gave up 5 bases and J gave up 5 bases, with 7 bases separating them. This CDR3 spans 11 amino acids. The V gene's germline CDR1 is DFQATT and CDR2 SNEGSKA (reference sequence). The CDR3 bases are TGCAGTGCTGGGGGAAACAATGAGCAGTTCTTC. This codes for CSAGGNNEQFF.

This clone turned up a few times. The chain links TRBV30 to TRBJ1-5; D is undetermined. Trimming pared 2 bases from V and 3 bases from J, leaving 8 bases between. The CDR3 spans 13 residues. Germline loops: CDR1 GTSNPN, CDR2 SVGIG (reference sequence). The CDR3 nucleotides are TGTGCCTGGAGTCCTACCGTCAATCAGCCCCAGCATTTT. Translation gives CAWSPTVNQPQHF. Together with reference TRBV30 and TRBJ1-5, the CDR3 gives the full variable domain: SQTIHQWPATLVQPVGSPLSLECTVEGTSNPNLYWYRQAAGRGLQLLFYSVGIGQISSEVPQNLSASRPQDRQFILSSKKLLLSDSGFYLCAWSPTVNQPQHFGDGTRLSIL.

This clone occurred once. This chain links TRBV19 with TRBJ2-5; tentatively, D is TRBD1 or TRBD2 (5 bases each). CDR1 is LNHDA, CDR2 SQIVND, per germline (reference sequence). V was trimmed by 4 bases and J by 2 bases, leaving 17 bases between them. This CDR3 region has 16 residues. The DNA for the CDR3 is TGTGCCAGTAGTACCTTAGGATCCGGGACGCAAGAGACCCAGTACTTC. Translated, it gives CASSTLGSGTQETQYF.

The V call is TRBV12-3 or TRBV12-4, the J call TRBJ1-5; no reliable D call. The V end lost 6 bases, the J end lost 11 bases, and 11 bases lay between the germline ends. This CDR3 comprises 11 residues. The chain's CDR3 is CASRKSAAQHF. For the CDR3, the DNA is TGTGCCAGCAGAAAGTCGGCGGCCCAGCATTTT.

V is TRBV12-5 and J is TRBJ1-3; the D is unclear. Germline lookup yields CDR1 LGHNT and CDR2 FRNRAP. The CDR3 is made up of 18 amino acids. Trimming left V 0 bases short and J 1 base short, with 16 bases between. CDR3 sequence reads: CASGLVPDGLSSGNTIYF. The CDR3 DNA is TGTGCTAGTGGTTTGGTACCGGACGGCCTAAGTTCTGGAAACACCATATATTTT.

The chain links TRBV18 to TRBJ1-1, with D possibly TRBD1 on 5 matching bases. Germline CDR1 and CDR2: KGHSH and LQKENI. The CDR3 has 15 amino acids. Trimming removed 2 bases from V and 1 base from J, with 11 bases in between. Written as DNA, the CDR3 is TGTGCCAGCTCACCAATGGGGGTATCGAACACTGAAGCTTTCTTT. This codes for CASSPMGVSNTEAFF.

This clone appeared once. The genes are TRBV18 and TRBJ2-7; D perhaps matches TRBD1 (5 bases). V was clipped by 3 bases and J by 6 bases, with 9 bases between them. Germline loops: CDR1 KGHSH, CDR2 LQKENI. This CDR3 spans 12 amino acids. The CDR3 sequence is CASSPTGPEQYF. CDR3 sequence (DNA): TGTGCCAGCTCACCCACAGGTCCCGAGCAGTACTTC.

V is TRBV4-1 and J is TRBJ2-1; 7 nucleotides line up with TRBD1. Per the germline V gene, CDR1 is MGHRA and CDR2 is YSYEKL. V was clipped by 4 bases and J by 13 bases; unmatched bases: 7. The CDR3 loop spans 12 amino acids. CDR3 DNA: TGCGCCAGCAGCCCGCAGACAGGGCCCCAGTTCTTC. Protein: CASSPQTGPQFF.

The V and J genes are TRBV12-5 and TRBJ2-1, with a possible D match to TRBD1 (5 bases). CDR1 is LGHNT, CDR2 FRNRAP, per germline. The CDR3 is made up of 13 amino acids. The V and J ends lost 5 bases and 9 bases respectively, with 14 bases between them. The CDR3 sequence is CASGPAVGPEQFF. In DNA, the CDR3 is TGTGCTAGTGGTCCGGCGGTGGGGCCTGAGCAGTTCTTC. The whole variable domain, filled in from reference TRBV12-5 and TRBJ2-1, reads DARVTQTPRHKVTEMGQEVTMRCQPILGHNTVFWYRQTMMQGLELLAYFRNRAPLDDSGMPKDRFSAEMPDATLATLKIQPSEPRDSAVYFCASGPAVGPEQFFGPGTRLTVL.

This clone appeared a single time. The chain uses TRBV9 and TRBJ2-5, with TRBD2 identical over 12 bases. Germline trimming cut 5 bases from V and 1 base from J; bases unmatched to any gene: 6. CDR1 is SGDLS and CDR2 is YYNGEE in the germline V gene. The CDR3 contains 16 residues. CDR3 protein: CASSLPLAGGQETQYF. In nucleotides, the CDR3 is TGTGCCAGCAGTCTCCCACTAGCGGGGGGCCAAGAGACCCAGTACTTC.